These 22 T cell receptor beta chains came from one sample sequenced in a study of T cells in women clearing cervical HPV infection. Generated by immunoSEQ multiplex PCR, the TCRdb table keeps only in-frame clones and is missing some. This sample contains about 27,000 clones. Sequenced material: blood buffy coat. The source of these receptors is a woman between 18 and 75 years old with a cervical HPV16 infection that either progressed to CIN3+ or cleared (not recorded which).

As for this clone: From the germline J gene comes the end of the CDR3, since the read stops 3 residues before it. This chain joins TRBV7-3 and TRBJ2-3, with 8 bases matching TRBD2. V was pared by 5 bases and J by 4 bases, with 11 bases of the junction left unmatched. The CDR3 sequence is 16 residues long. Germline-derived CDR1 and CDR2 are SGHTA and FQGTGA. Here the CDR3 reads CASSPSLVAGSDTQYF. The part of the CDR3 DNA that was read is TGTGCCAGCAGCCCCAGCCTGGTAGCGGGATCAGATACG.

On this clone: The read comes to an end 3 residues before the CDR3 does, leaving the germline J gene to fill in the end. The chain joins TRBV5-1 to TRBJ2-7; 7 bases map to TRBD2. Germline CDR1 is SGHRS and CDR2 is YFSETQ. Trimming removed 3 bases from V and 5 bases from J; junction bases left unmatched: 8. This CDR3 has 14 amino acids. CDR3: CASSSAGLRNEQYF. CDR3 DNA (partial): TGCGCCAGCAGCTCCGCGGGACTACGGAACGAG.

CDR3: CASKIAGSQPQYF. Partial CDR3 DNA: TGTGCCAGCAAAATCGCAGGGTCCCAGCCG. The V and J genes are TRBV2 and TRBJ2-3; TRBD1 is a possible D gene (5 bases). The CDR3 is cut off 3 residues early in the read; its end comes from the germline J gene. The CDR3 spans 13 residues. The germline CDR1 and CDR2 sequences are SNHLY and FYNNEI. Full variable domain (rest looked up from reference TRBV2 and TRBJ2-3): EPEVTQTPSHQVTQMGQEVILRCVPISNHLYFYWYRQILGQKVEFLVSFYNNEISEKSEIFDDQFSVERPDGSNFTLKIRSTKLEDSAMYFCASKIAGSQPQYFGPGTRLTVL.

Turning to this clone: From the germline J gene comes the end of the CDR3, since the read stops 3 residues before it. This rearrangement joins TRBV7-6 to TRBJ1-1; 8 nucleotides line up with TRBD1. This CDR3 has 15 amino acids. V lost 4 bases to trimming and J lost 7 bases; unmatched junction nucleotides: 11. Germline values: CDR1 SGHVS, CDR2 FNYEAQ. The CDR3 sequence: CASSSGQGSRGEAFF. Partial CDR3 DNA: TGTGCCAGCAGCTCCGGACAGGGTAGTCGGGGTGAA.

Details on this clone: Read coverage stops 3 residues before the CDR3 terminus; the germline J gene supplies the remainder. The chain has TRBV7-8 and TRBJ2-2; D possibly corresponds to TRBD1 (6 bases). CDR3 length: 15 residues. Germline CDR1 reads SGHVS; CDR2 reads FQNEAQ. The CDR3: CASSHLGIQGLELFF. The covered CDR3 bases are TGTGCCAGCAGCCACTTAGGTATACAGGGATTAGAG.

Remarks on this clone: The sequenced fragment ends 3 residues before the CDR3 boundary, so the rest is inferred from the germline J gene. The chain links TRBV30 to TRBJ2-3; D not certain. The CDR3 loop spans 12 amino acids. Germline V gene sequence: CDR1 GTSNPN, CDR2 SVGIG (reference sequence). CDR3 bases read: TGTGCCTGGAGTGATTCGACTGAGACG. Protein product: CAWSDSTET. The CDR3, in full, reads CAWSDSTETQYF.

About this clone itself: The read gets to within 3 residues of the CDR3 end, and the germline J gene fills in the rest. The chain employs TRBV7-9 and TRBJ1-4, with 7 bases aligning to TRBD1. The germline gives CDR1 SEHNR, CDR2 FQNEAQ (reference sequence). V lost 5 bases, J lost 6 bases, and 9 bases stayed unmatched. This CDR3 has 15 residues. CDR3 bases read: TGTGCCAGCAGCACTTTGGGGACAGATTATGAAAAA. This codes for CASSTLGTDYEK. The entire CDR3 is CASSTLGTDYEKLFF.

With respect to this clone: Read data end 3 residues before the CDR3 end; the end is taken from the germline J gene. V and J are TRBV7-9 and TRBJ2-4, with TRBD1 identical over 7 bases. Per germline, CDR1 SEHNR and CDR2 FQNEAQ (reference sequence). This CDR3 has 15 residues. The CDR3 DNA, read in part, is TGTGCCAGCAGCCCAACCCGGGACAGAGACTATGGT. As protein: CASSPTRDRDYG. The entire CDR3 sequence reads CASSPTRDRDYGQYF.

On this clone: The read finishes 3 residues shy of the CDR3 end, and the germline J gene is used to complete it. The chain is built from TRBV7-2 and TRBJ2-5; D is uncertain. This CDR3 spans 11 amino acids. Germline loops: CDR1 SGHTA, CDR2 FQGNSA. The V gene lost 4 bases and the J gene lost 5 bases, with 5 bases spanning the gap. CDR3 amino acids: CASSSRETQYF. CDR3 DNA (partial): TGTGCCAGCAGCTCCCGGGAGACC.

Of note for this clone: The DNA ends 3 residues before the CDR3 does, and the rest of the CDR3 is filled in from the germline J gene. The chain uses TRBV7-3 and TRBJ2-3, with 10 bases that match TRBD2. The ends lost 2 bases at V and 3 bases at J; junction bases unmatched: 5. The germline V gene has CDR1 SGHTA and CDR2 FQGTGA. The CDR3 has 16 residues. CDR3 DNA, as far as it was read: TGTGCCAGCAGCTTAGGAGCGGGAGGGAGGACAGATACG. The encoded protein is CASSLGAGGRTDT. The full CDR3 is CASSLGAGGRTDTQYF.

As to this clone: The read terminates 3 residues ahead of where the CDR3 ends, so the germline J gene completes it. V gene TRBV7-2 combines with J gene TRBJ1-2; D is uncertain. The CDR3 runs to 15 residues. From germline, CDR1 is SGHTA and CDR2 FQGNSA. CDR3 sequence: CASSRLASGSYDYTF. CDR3 bases read: TGTGCCAGCAGTCGTCTGGCTAGCGGGTCCTACGAC.

A note on this clone: The read ends 3 residues shy of where the CDR3 ends; the end is completed using the germline J gene. The chain couples TRBV28 to TRBJ2-7; perhaps TRBD1 as D (6 bases). CDR1 is MDHEN, CDR2 SYDVKM, per germline. CDR3 length: 16 amino acids. Deletions cut 5 bases from V and 3 bases from J, with 20 bases between. The covered CDR3 bases are TGTGCCAGCAGTCCACCCCCGGGACACATGATCTACGAG. It codes for CASSPPPGHMIYE. The full CDR3 protein reads CASSPPPGHMIYEQYF.

As concerns this clone: With the read ending 3 residues before the CDR3 end, the germline J gene is used to fill in that end. This chain joins TRBV30 and TRBJ2-7; tentatively, D is TRBD2 (6 bases). Germline V gene data show CDR1 as GTSNPN and CDR2 as SVGIG (reference sequence). V was shortened by 7 bases and J by 0 bases, with 16 bases between the two germline ends. CDR3 length: 14 amino acids. The part of the CDR3 DNA that was read is TGTGCCTTACTTGGAGGAGGGGACTCCTACGAG. Protein product: CALLGGGDSYE. The whole CDR3 region reads CALLGGGDSYEQYF.

About this clone: The read stops 3 residues short of the end of the CDR3; the missing end is completed from the germline J gene. The V gene is TRBV6-1, the J gene TRBJ2-1; 8 bases line up with TRBD2. V shed 4 bases, J shed 2 bases, and the junction held 7 bases outside the gene matches. The CDR3 runs to 16 residues. Germline V CDR1 and CDR2: MNHNS, SASEGT. The CDR3 loop is CASSGLAGDPYNEQFF. The CDR3 DNA, read in part, is TGTGCCAGCAGTGGTCTAGCGGGCGATCCCTACAATGAG.

Comments on this clone: The sequence runs out 3 residues before the end of the CDR3; the remainder is reconstructed from the germline J gene. The chain couples TRBV19 to TRBJ1-1; the match to TRBD1 covers 12 bases. Unmatched junction bases numbered 9, after V lost 3 bases and J lost 4 bases. This CDR3 spans 17 amino acids. Germline V gene lookup returns CDR1 LNHDA and CDR2 SQIVND (reference sequence). CDR3 sequence reads: CASSMEGQGARSTEAFF. Partial CDR3 DNA: TGTGCCAGTAGTATGGAGGGACAGGGGGCGCGGAGCACTGAA.

About this clone itself: At one end the junction does not follow the germline gene, possibly because of a read error. The observed sequence ends 3 residues before the CDR3 terminus, with the missing tail filled in from the germline J gene. The rearrangement links TRBV7-7 to TRBJ2-5; D is perhaps TRBD2 (6 bases). This CDR3 spans 14 amino acids. Per germline, CDR1 SSHAT and CDR2 FNYEAQ (reference sequence). This CDR3 is CASSLAASEETQYF. Incomplete CDR3 DNA: TGTGCTAGCAGCTTAGCGGCCTCCGAAGAGACC.

A word on this clone: The sequence runs out 3 residues before the end of the CDR3; the remainder is reconstructed from the germline J gene. Other DNA sequences from this sample encode an identical CDR3 as well. The chain employs TRBV5-1 and TRBJ2-3; D is uncertain. CDR3 size: 12 residues. Between the trimmed V and J ends, which lost 4 bases and 3 bases, there was a span of 6 bases. From germline, CDR1 is SGHRS and CDR2 YFSETQ. CDR3 DNA, as far as it was read: TGCGCCAGCAGCCCTTCGACAGATACG. It codes for CASSPSTDT. The full-length CDR3 reads as CASSPSTDTQYF.

A note on this clone: With the read ending 3 residues before the CDR3 end, the germline J gene is used to fill in that end. The gene calls are TRBV5-1 and TRBJ2-6, with D possibly TRBD1 on 5 matching bases. The CDR3 runs 15 residues. Germline lookup yields CDR1 SGHRS and CDR2 YFSETQ. V gave up 4 bases and J gave up 4 bases, with 12 bases separating them. CDR3 DNA, as far as it was read: TGCGCCAGCAGCGGAGACAGTTACGGGGCCAACGTC. This codes for CASSGDSYGANV. In full, the CDR3 is CASSGDSYGANVLTF.

Concerning this clone itself: With the read ending 3 residues before the CDR3 end, the germline J gene is used to fill in that end. The chain employs TRBV7-3 and TRBJ2-3; D remains ambiguous. The CDR3 spans 14 residues. The germline V gene encodes CDR1 SGHTA and CDR2 FQGTGA. The CDR3 sequence: CASSPGNRKETQYF. Partial CDR3 DNA: TGTGCCAGCAGCCCAGGCAACAGAAAAGAGACG. The full variable domain, with the rest looked up from reference TRBV7-3 and TRBJ2-3, is GAGVSQTPSNKVTEKGKYVELRCDPISGHTALYWYRQSLGQGPEFLIYFQGTGAADDSGLPNDRFFAVRPEGSVSTLKIQRTERGDSAVYLCASSPGNRKETQYFGPGTRLTVL.

With regard to this clone: Sequencing ends 3 residues short of the CDR3 end; the germline J gene provides the rest. The V and J genes are TRBV29-1 and TRBJ1-1; D possibly corresponds to TRBD1 (6 bases). The CDR3 totals 11 residues. Trimming pared 7 bases from V and 6 bases from J, leaving 12 bases between. In germline, CDR1 is SQVTM, CDR2 ANQGSEA. CDR3 loop: CSGVRGPEAFF. The covered CDR3 bases are TGCAGCGGGGTCAGGGGCCCTGAA.

As for this clone: The read stops 3 residues short of the end of the CDR3; the missing end is completed from the germline J gene. The V gene is TRBV18, the J gene TRBJ1-1; perhaps TRBD1 as D (6 bases). This CDR3 is 14 amino acids long. Trimming took off 7 bases at V and 2 bases at J, with 14 bases between the two ends. Germline assignment: CDR1 KGHSH and CDR2 LQKENI. CDR3 DNA, as far as it was read: TGTGCCAGCTTACCGGGACACCTAAACACTGAA. This sequence encodes CASLPGHLNTE. The full-length CDR3 reads as CASLPGHLNTEAFF.

A note on this clone: The read falls 3 residues short of the CDR3 end, and the missing part is taken from the germline J gene. V gene TRBV19 combines with J gene TRBJ1-1; possibly TRBD1 for D (6 bases). The CDR3 covers 17 residues. Trimming took off 5 bases at V and 0 bases at J, with 19 bases between the two ends. Germline V lookup: CDR1 LNHDA, CDR2 SQIVND (reference sequence). The CDR3 bases that were read are TGTGCCAGTAGTGCCGGACAGAGTGTAGGGGTGAACACTGAA. Its protein product is CASSAGQSVGVNTE. The whole CDR3 is CASSAGQSVGVNTEAFF.